This TCR beta chain comes out of a study of shared clonotypes between healthy human individuals. Study-wide context: Each donor's CD4 naive and CD4 memory cells filled three plates apiece, CD8 naive two, and CD8 memory one. Study-level points and caveats: Tissue TCR repertoires likely differ from these blood-only repertoires.

In the study's own analysis: ImmunoSEQ output held junction-only sequences without quality scores, so filtering differed. Assay: immunoSEQ multiplex PCR; the TCRdb copy retains only in-frame clones and omits some. V and J calls and clone size are those listed in that table; D and trimming were worked out from the DNA. The sample has 450,000 to 700,000 clones, less than 97% seen once. Naive-designated CD8 cells lacked CD45RO, were positively enriched for CCR7, and omitted terminally differentiated effector memory CD45RA+ cells. A few counts support this clone. The antigen is unknown. Germline V gives CDR1 MDHEN, CDR2 SYDVKM. The V and J ends lost 1 base and 4 bases respectively, with 11 bases between them. CDR3 length equals 14 residues.

The clonotype comes from a woman in her twenties or thirties in good health. V is TRBV28 and J is TRBJ2-7, with D possibly TRBD1 on 6 matching bases. Material: naive CD8+ T cells sorted from blood. For the CDR3, the DNA is TGTGCCAGCAGTTTATCAGGGGTTTCTTACGAGCAGTACTTC. Protein product: CASSLSGVSYEQYF.